A selection of T cell receptor beta chains follows, all from one sample in a study of regulatory T cells in long-lasting Graves disease. In TCRdb, the multiplex PCR reads were re-called with MiXCR into one record per CDR3 protein. The sample comprises a few hundred thousand distinct CDR3 sequences, 15% of which are singletons, and approximately 7.8% rests with the top ten. These records were also assigned to another study, of T cells in Graves' hyperthyroidism and ophthalmopathy.

The starting material was peripheral blood mononuclear cells (PBMCs), obtained at new diagnosis, from a patient treated with antithyroid drugs. The receptors were sampled from a middle-aged woman with Graves disease. Both conserved end residues are part of each CDR3. D genes are given only for firm matches. Size is stated for part of the rows, as once, few or many counts, or as a class when the clone is expanded.

V	D	J	size	CDR3	DNA
TRBV28	.	TRBJ2-7	many	CASSSQEGRRRSYEQYF	TGTGCCAGCAGTTCCCAAGAGGGCCGACGGAGATCGTACGAGCAGTACTTC
TRBV19	TRBD2	TRBJ2-7	many	CASSKYGGSRAEQYF	TGTGCCAGTAGCAAATACGGCGGGAGTAGGGCCGAGCAGTACTTC
TRBV28	.	TRBJ2-7	few	CASSSLGTGLYEQYF	TGTGCCAGCAGTTCGCTCGGGACCGGACTCTACGAGCAGTACTTC
TRBV5-1	.	TRBJ2-7	many	CASSWATGTYEQYF	TGCGCCAGCAGCTGGGCGACAGGAACCTACGAGCAGTACTTC
TRBV3-1	.	TRBJ1-3	many	CASSRSPLNTIYF	TGTGCCAGCAGCCGGAGCCCTCTAAACACCATATATTTT
TRBV5-1	TRBD2	TRBJ2-5	few	CASSLSGRREETQYF	TGCGCCAGCAGCCTTAGCGGGAGAAGGGAAGAGACCCAGTACTTC
TRBV24-1	.	TRBJ2-1	.	CATGGGRVEQFF	TGTGCCACCGGGGGCGGGAGAGTTGAGCAGTTCTTC
TRBV28	.	TRBJ2-1	few	CASSLYQGSYNEQFF	TGTGCCAGCAGTTTATACCAGGGCTCCTACAATGAGCAGTTCTTC
TRBV20-1	TRBD1	TRBJ2-2	.	CSGRDRTGGELFF	TGCAGTGGAAGGGACAGGACAGGCGGGGAGCTGTTTTTT
TRBV19	TRBD2	TRBJ2-1	few	CASTRVAGALEQFF	TGTGCCAGTACGAGGGTAGCGGGAGCACTAGAGCAGTTCTTC
TRBV28	.	TRBJ2-3	many	CASSRTPGGGIRRSADTQYF	TGTGCCAGCAGTCGAACCCCGGGGGGCGGGATTAGACGAAGTGCAGATACGCAGTATTTT
TRBV9	TRBD1	TRBJ2-2	many	CASSDRQGFTGELFF	TGTGCCAGCAGCGATCGACAGGGGTTTACCGGGGAGCTGTTTTTT
TRBV27	.	TRBJ1-1	.	CASSSLTASAGKDTEAFF	TGTGCCAGCAGTTCTTTGACCGCTAGTGCCGGGAAGGACACTGAAGCTTTCTTT
TRBV12-3/TRBV12-4	.	TRBJ1-5	.	CASSQDTGPGQPQHF	TGTGCCAGCAGCCAAGACACAGGTCCGGGTCAGCCCCAGCATTTT
TRBV7-8	TRBD2	TRBJ2-1	.	CASSLASGRHNEQFF	TGTGCCAGCAGCTTAGCTAGCGGGAGACACAATGAGCAGTTCTTC
TRBV27	.	TRBJ2-7	few	CASSPQVDYEQYF	TGTGCCAGCAGCCCTCAAGTGGACTACGAGCAGTACTTC
TRBV20-1	.	TRBJ2-1	.	CSATGFGGVGNEQFF	TGCAGTGCAACCGGATTTGGAGGGGTGGGGAATGAGCAGTTCTTC
TRBV6-5	.	TRBJ2-7	.	CASSYGDSSSYEQYF	TGTGCCAGCAGTTATGGGGACTCGAGCTCCTACGAGCAGTACTTC
TRBV28	.	TRBJ2-7	many	CASSPGLASSYEQYF	TGTGCCAGCAGCCCCGGACTGGCAAGCTCCTACGAGCAGTACTTC
TRBV7-9	TRBD2	TRBJ2-1	.	CASSLAIILAGARRGYNEQFF	TGTGCCAGCAGCTTAGCGATTATACTAGCGGGAGCCAGACGAGGATACAATGAGCAGTTCTTC
TRBV27	.	TRBJ1-2	many	CASSPVGSLYGYTF	TGTGCCAGCAGTCCCGTCGGGTCCCTATATGGCTACACCTTC
TRBV20-1	.	TRBJ2-1	.	CSTRGNGNEQFF	TGCAGTACGAGGGGTAACGGTAATGAGCAGTTCTTC
TRBV7-2	.	TRBJ2-7	many	CASSLAGTTHEQYF	TGTGCCAGCAGCTTAGCGGGGACAACCCACGAGCAGTACTTC
TRBV19	.	TRBJ2-7	.	CASSISSEFVHEQYF	TGTGCCAGTAGTATCTCCTCGGAGTTCGTCCACGAGCAGTACTTC
TRBV15	.	TRBJ1-6	few	CATSRDWAGEANSPLHF	TGTGCCACCAGCAGAGATTGGGCAGGGGAGGCAAATTCACCCCTCCACTTT
TRBV20-1	.	TRBJ1-1	few	CSAKRGNTEAFF	TGCAGTGCTAAAAGAGGAAACACTGAAGCTTTCTTT
TRBV5-4	TRBD1	TRBJ1-4	few	CASSFTGGIGDEKLFF	TGTGCCAGCAGCTTTACAGGGGGCATTGGGGATGAAAAACTGTTTTTT
TRBV14	.	TRBJ1-1	.	CASSQGVGGNTEAFF	TGTGCCAGCAGCCAAGGGGTAGGTGGGAACACTGAAGCTTTCTTT
TRBV7-6	TRBD1	TRBJ2-5	many	CASSWRTGQETQYF	TGTGCCAGCAGCTGGAGGACAGGGCAAGAGACCCAGTACTTC
TRBV3-1	TRBD2	TRBJ2-1	.	CASSQQREFNEQFF	TGTGCCAGCAGCCAACAGCGGGAGTTCAATGAGCAGTTCTTC
TRBV18	TRBD1	TRBJ2-5	.	CASLSYGTDGETQYF	TGTGCCAGCTTATCTTACGGGACAGATGGGGAGACCCAGTACTTC
TRBV7-9	TRBD1	TRBJ2-1	many	CASTPDREGGNEQFF	TGTGCCAGCACCCCAGACAGGGAAGGCGGCAATGAGCAGTTCTTC
TRBV5-1	.	TRBJ2-3	many	CASSLMDPRTDTQYF	TGCGCCAGCAGCTTGATGGACCCCCGCACAGATACGCAGTATTTT
TRBV6-2/TRBV6-3	.	TRBJ2-7	few	CASSYSVAELRYEQYF	TGTGCCAGCAGTTACTCGGTGGCAGAGCTCCGCTACGAGCAGTACTTC
TRBV27	.	TRBJ1-5	many	CASSLAPTNQPQHF	TGTGCCAGCAGTTTAGCCCCCACAAATCAGCCCCAGCATTTT
TRBV30	TRBD1	TRBJ2-1	many	CAWSAPPGQYSDEQFF	TGTGCCTGGAGTGCACCCCCGGGACAGTACTCCGATGAGCAGTTCTTC
TRBV7-9	.	TRBJ1-2	.	CASSLDREAYGYTF	TGTGCCAGCAGCTTAGACAGGGAGGCCTATGGCTACACCTTC
TRBV13	.	TRBJ2-1	.	CASSLVGDHEQFF	TGTGCCAGCAGCTTAGTTGGCGACCATGAGCAGTTCTTC
TRBV6-2/TRBV6-3	.	TRBJ2-7	many	CASSLGGFYEQYF	TGTGCCAGCAGTTTGGGAGGTTTCTACGAGCAGTACTTC